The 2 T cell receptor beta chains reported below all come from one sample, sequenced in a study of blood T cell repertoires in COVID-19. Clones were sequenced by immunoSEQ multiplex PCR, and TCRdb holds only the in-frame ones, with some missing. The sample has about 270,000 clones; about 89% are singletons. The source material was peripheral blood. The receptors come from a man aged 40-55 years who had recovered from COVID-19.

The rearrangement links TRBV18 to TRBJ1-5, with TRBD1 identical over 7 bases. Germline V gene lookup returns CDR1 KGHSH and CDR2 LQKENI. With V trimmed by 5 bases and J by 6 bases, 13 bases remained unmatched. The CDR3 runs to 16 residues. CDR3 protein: CASSETRTGKGQPQHF. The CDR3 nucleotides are TGTGCCAGCTCAGAAACCCGGACAGGAAAGGGTCAGCCCCAGCATTTT.

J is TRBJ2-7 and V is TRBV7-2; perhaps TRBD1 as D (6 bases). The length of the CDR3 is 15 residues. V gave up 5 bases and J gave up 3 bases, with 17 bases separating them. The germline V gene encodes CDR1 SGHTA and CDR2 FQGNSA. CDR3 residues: CASSMTGQGRYEQYF. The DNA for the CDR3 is TGTGCCAGCAGCATGACAGGTCAAGGCCGCTACGAGCAGTACTTC.